The 26 T cell receptor beta chains below were found in one sample sequenced in a study of T-cell reconstitution after alpha-beta-depleted transplantation in children. The authors prepared the TCRbeta library with unique molecular identifiers. TCRdb called the PCR reads again in MiXCR, with one record for every CDR3 protein. In the table there are 200,000 to 250,000 distinct CDR3 sequences, 7.5% to 9.5% of which are singletons. This specimen consisted of PBMCs, mostly from graft donor cells, obtained 180 days after TCRalphabeta/CD19-depleted stem cell transplant. These receptor sequences come from a male patient between 5 and 17 years old who had a stem cell transplant for acute lymphoblastic leukemia, so the T cells may come from the graft donor.

This clonotype was observed many times. The rearrangement uses TRBV9 and TRBJ2-1, with 11 bases identical to TRBD2. The trim removed 4 bases at V and 11 bases at J, leaving 5 bases unmatched. CDR3 length: 13 amino acids. The germline CDR1 and CDR2 sequences are SGDLS and YYNGEE. The CDR3: CASSPGTSGKQFF. Written as DNA, the CDR3 is TGTGCCAGCAGCCCTGGGACTAGCGGAAAGCAGTTCTTC.

The rearrangement uses TRBV24-1 and TRBJ2-5; D is uncertain. The germline CDR1 and CDR2 sequences are KGHDR and SFDVKD. Trimming took off 2 bases at V and 5 bases at J, with 11 bases between the two ends. This CDR3 comprises 14 residues. This CDR3 is CATSDSRQAETQYF. The CDR3 DNA is TGTGCCACCAGTGATTCGAGGCAGGCGGAGACCCAGTACTTC.

This clonotype was counted ten times or more. This chain joins TRBV7-2 and TRBJ2-7; no clear D gene. Per the germline V gene, CDR1 is SGHTA and CDR2 is FQGNSA. V was clipped by 2 bases and J by 2 bases, with 7 bases between them. The CDR3 spans 13 residues. The CDR3 DNA reads TGTGCCAGCAGCTTAAAACAGACCTACGAGCAGTACTTC. Translated, it gives CASSLKQTYEQYF.

This clonotype was seen repeatedly, ten times or more. The chain joins TRBV20-1 to TRBJ2-5; D gene unclear. This CDR3 is 10 amino acids long. The V gene's germline CDR1 is DFQATT and CDR2 SNEGSKA (reference sequence). Trimming cost V 3 bases and J 5 bases, with 4 bases left between them. The CDR3 reads CSASWETQYF. For the CDR3, the DNA is TGCAGTGCTAGTTGGGAGACCCAGTACTTC.

The rearrangement uses TRBV7-3 and TRBJ2-7; 11 nucleotides line up with TRBD1. With 2 bases clipped from V and 3 bases from J, the junction kept 3 bases outside the gene matches. In germline, CDR1 is SGHTA, CDR2 FQGTGA. The CDR3 is 15 residues long. The CDR3 region is CASSLGGQGGYEQYF. CDR3 coding DNA: TGTGCCAGCAGCTTAGGGGGACAGGGGGGCTACGAGCAGTACTTC.

This clonotype was recorded many times. The V and J genes are TRBV3-1 and TRBJ2-7; 12 nucleotides agree with TRBD2. V lost 3 bases, J lost 3 bases, and 6 bases stayed unmatched. The CDR3 runs 16 residues. The germline V gene encodes CDR1 LGHDT and CDR2 YNNKEL (reference sequence). DNA for the CDR3: TGTGCCAGCAGCCACTTTCTAGCGGGAGGGAGCTACGAGCAGTACTTC. The encoded protein is CASSHFLAGGSYEQYF.

This clonotype has at least ten counts. V usage is TRBV6-1 and J usage is TRBJ2-1; 11 nucleotides agree with TRBD2. V lost 7 bases, J lost 3 bases, and 8 bases stayed unmatched. Germline assignment: CDR1 MNHNS and CDR2 SASEGT. This CDR3 comprises 16 residues. CDR3 region: CASKALAGALYNEQFF. CDR3 nucleotide sequence: TGTGCCAGCAAGGCACTAGCGGGGGCCCTCTACAATGAGCAGTTCTTC.

In its sample, this clonotype was seen many times. J is TRBJ2-6 and V is TRBV27; 9 bases fit TRBD1. Germline loops: CDR1 MNHEY, CDR2 SMNVEV (reference sequence). With 5 bases clipped from V and 0 bases from J, the junction kept 2 bases outside the gene matches. CDR3 size: 16 residues. The CDR3 DNA is TGTGCCAGCAGTAGGGACAGGGTCTCTGGGGCCAACGTCCTGACTTTC. Amino acid sequence: CASSRDRVSGANVLTF.

V usage is TRBV5-1 and J usage is TRBJ2-3, with 8 nucleotides matching TRBD2. The ends lost 0 bases at V and 9 bases at J; junction bases unmatched: 3. CDR1 and CDR2 from the germline V gene are SGHRS and YFSETQ. The CDR3 extends over 13 amino acids. In nucleotides, the CDR3 is TGCGCCAGCAGCTTGGAGGCTAGCGGGACGCAGTATTTT. This encodes CASSLEASGTQYF.

Ten or more counts support this clonotype. The CDR3 here is CATRSGTSGSIQETQYF. The DNA of the CDR3 is TGTGCCACCCGATCCGGGACTAGCGGTTCTATACAAGAGACCCAGTACTTC. The chain has TRBV15 and TRBJ2-5; 11 positions agree with TRBD2. CDR1 and CDR2 (germline): LNHNV, YYDKDF (reference sequence). The CDR3 has 17 residues. V shed 8 bases and J 2 bases; nucleotides not matched to a gene: 13.

A word on this clonotype: A junction end diverges from the germline sequence, so it may reflect a read error. The rearrangement links TRBV4-1 to TRBJ2-1, with D perhaps matching TRBD2 (5 bases). Germline assignment: CDR1 MGHRA and CDR2 YSYEKL. The CDR3 is 14 amino acids. The CDR3 reads CASSHLPGNNEQSF. CDR3 DNA: TGCGCCAGTAGCCACCTCCCGGGGAACAATGAGCAGTCCTTC.

Ten or more counts support this clonotype. The V gene is TRBV20-1, the J gene TRBJ1-3; maybe TRBD1 (6 bases). The V end lost 1 base, the J end lost 4 bases, and 14 bases lay between the germline ends. Per germline, CDR1 DFQATT and CDR2 SNEGSKA (reference sequence). CDR3 size: 15 residues. The CDR3 reads CSARGPRGEGNTIYF. CDR3 sequence (DNA): TGCAGTGCTAGAGGCCCCAGGGGAGAAGGAAACACCATATATTTT.

This clonotype was detected many times. The V gene is TRBV12-3 or TRBV12-4, the J gene TRBJ2-3, with 10 bases that match TRBD2. After removal of 0 bases from V and 0 bases from J, the junction contained 3 bases not matched to a gene. This CDR3 has 17 residues. This CDR3 is CASSLASGGSSTDTQYF. CDR3 bases: TGTGCCAGCAGTTTAGCTAGCGGGGGGTCTAGCACAGATACGCAGTATTTT.

Ten or more counts support this clonotype. The chain recombines TRBV20-1 with TRBJ2-7; tentatively, D is TRBD1 (5 bases). This CDR3 has 13 residues. The V gene lost 1 base and the J gene lost 2 bases, with 9 bases spanning the gap. The germline V gene encodes CDR1 DFQATT and CDR2 SNEGSKA (reference sequence). CDR3 sequence reads: CSARGGPAYEQYF. CDR3 sequence (DNA): TGCAGTGCTAGAGGGGGCCCAGCCTACGAGCAGTACTTC.

About this clonotype itself: This sequence may be a read error, since a much larger clone differs from it by one base. CDR3 sequence reads: CASSLFVGSHTQYF. The CDR3 DNA sequence: TGTGCCAGCAGTTTATTCGTAGGGTCACATACGCAGTATTTT. The chain recombines TRBV12-3 or TRBV12-4 with TRBJ2-3; D gene ambiguous. Trimming took off 2 bases at V and 7 bases at J, with 13 bases between the two ends. The CDR3 extends over 14 amino acids.

This chain connects TRBV2 to TRBJ2-5, with 9 nucleotides matching TRBD2. In germline, CDR1 is SNHLY, CDR2 FYNNEI. After removal of 2 bases from V and 4 bases from J, the junction contained 5 bases not matched to a gene. This CDR3 contains 15 residues. CDR3 bases: TGTGCCAGCAGTGAAAGAAGCGGGGGGCCAGAGACCCAGTACTTC. Translating gives CASSERSGGPETQYF. Together with reference TRBV2 and TRBJ2-5, the CDR3 gives the full variable domain: EPEVTQTPSHQVTQMGQEVILRCVPISNHLYFYWYRQILGQKVEFLVSFYNNEISEKSEIFDDQFSVERPDGSNFTLKIRSTKLEDSAMYFCASSERSGGPETQYFGPGTRLLVL.

The table lists this clonotype with many counts. This CDR3 reads CASTYGGSNQPQHF. The CDR3 region has the DNA TGTGCCAGCACCTACGGGGGCAGCAATCAGCCCCAGCATTTT. V gene TRBV6-6 combines with J gene TRBJ1-5, with D tentatively TRBD1 (6 bases). Germline V gene data show CDR1 as MNHNY and CDR2 as SVGAGI (reference sequence). The CDR3 covers 14 residues. Trimming took 7 bases from V and 1 from J, leaving 11 bases between them.

This clonotype was found many times. The rearrangement joins TRBV29-1 to TRBJ1-4; D perhaps matches TRBD1 (6 bases). V lost 4 bases and J 10 bases, leaving 13 bases between the germline ends. Looked up from germline, CDR1 is SQVTM and CDR2 is ANQGSEA. The CDR3 has 12 residues. The CDR3 bases are TGCAGCGTTGGGGGGCTTGGAGGAAAACTGTTTTTT. Encoded protein: CSVGGLGGKLFF.

This clonotype was observed many times. V is TRBV6-1 and J is TRBJ2-7, with TRBD2 identical over 10 bases. V shed 5 bases and J 1 base; nucleotides not matched to a gene: 8. This CDR3 region has 16 residues. Germline V gene lookup returns CDR1 MNHNS and CDR2 SASEGT. The chain's CDR3 is CASSRDRLAGSYEQYF. Written as DNA, the CDR3 is TGTGCCAGCAGTCGAGACCGACTAGCGGGTTCCTACGAGCAGTACTTC.

This clonotype was counted many times. V gene TRBV5-6 combines with J gene TRBJ2-4; perhaps TRBD1 as D (5 bases). V lost 0 bases and J lost 5, with 12 bases in between. This CDR3 is built from 15 residues. Per germline, CDR1 SGHDT and CDR2 YYEEEE. The chain's CDR3 is CASSLVGAIQNIQYF. In DNA form, the CDR3 reads TGTGCCAGCAGCTTGGTAGGGGCAATCCAAAACATTCAGTACTTC. The variable domain in full, completed from reference TRBV5-6 and TRBJ2-4, reads DAGVTQSPTHLIKTRGQQVTLRCSPKSGHDTVSWYQQALGQGPQFIFQYYEEEERQRGNFPDRFSGHQFPNYSSELNVNALLLGDSALYLCASSLVGAIQNIQYFGAGTRLSVL.

This clonotype has at least ten counts. The V gene is TRBV12-3 or TRBV12-4, the J gene TRBJ2-7; D perhaps matches TRBD1 (6 bases). This CDR3 has 14 amino acids. Deletions cut 4 bases from V and 4 bases from J, with 14 bases between. The CDR3 loop is CASSSPTGGYEQYF. CDR3 coding DNA: TGTGCCAGCAGTTCGCCGACAGGCGGATACGAGCAGTACTTC.

This clonotype was recorded at least ten times. The rearrangement joins TRBV5-1 to TRBJ2-3, with D perhaps assigned TRBD1 or TRBD2 (5 bases each). The CDR3 runs to 18 residues. CDR1 and CDR2 from the germline V gene are SGHRS and YFSETQ. V lost 4 bases, J lost 0 bases, and 21 bases lay in between. CDR3 DNA: TGCGCCAGCAGCCACCTGTTGCGGGCCACAGGTAGCACAGATACGCAGTATTTT. Its protein product is CASSHLLRATGSTDTQYF.

As regards this clonotype: Given a much more abundant clone one base away, this may be a read error. The chain combines TRBV7-4 with TRBJ1-1; D unclear. The germline V gene encodes CDR1 SGHVT and CDR2 SQSDAQ. The CDR3 contains 14 residues. The chain's CDR3 is CASSLAAGKSQAYF. The CDR3 region has the DNA TGTGCCAGCAGCTTAGCGGCGGGTAAGAGCCAAGCTTACTTT.

This clonotype appeared many times. The J gene is TRBJ1-4, the V gene TRBV6-2 or TRBV6-3; D gene ambiguous. Germline loops: CDR1 MNHEY, CDR2 SVGEGT. There are 18 residues in the CDR3. V was cut by 2 bases and J by 0 bases, with 16 bases left in between. Here the CDR3 reads CASSYVGGTASTNEKLFF. DNA for the CDR3: TGTGCCAGCAGTTACGTCGGAGGTACAGCCTCAACTAATGAAAAACTGTTTTTT.

At least ten counts were recorded for this clonotype. This chain uses TRBV20-1 with TRBJ2-7, with D possibly TRBD2 on 5 matching bases. V was clipped by 7 bases and J by 10 bases, with 8 bases between them. The CDR3 sequence is 8 residues long. Germline lookup yields CDR1 DFQATT and CDR2 SNEGSKA (reference sequence). CDR3 DNA sequence: TGCAGTGTCCCGGGACAGTACTTC. It encodes CSVPGQYF.

The genes are TRBV5-4 and TRBJ1-1; 7 nucleotides match TRBD1. CDR3 length equals 17 residues. Germline V gives CDR1 SGHNT, CDR2 YYREEE (reference sequence). V lost 4 bases, J lost 0 bases, and 12 bases stayed unmatched. In nucleotides, the CDR3 is TGTGCCAGCAGCACCAGGACAGGATCACCAATGAACACTGAAGCTTTCTTT. It encodes CASSTRTGSPMNTEAFF.